This TCR beta chain was identified in a study of identical twins. J was trimmed by 1 base and V by 6 bases; bases with no gene match: 5. CDR3 length: 15 amino acids. Study-level points and caveats: Cross-sectional statistical analysis was relied on for the conclusions, without the same donors being followed.

MiXCR, run by TCRdb on the 5' RACE reads, gives a single entry per CDR3 protein. Counted here are 1.5 million to 2 million distinct CDR3 sequences, less than 40% occurring once; the ten biggest clones make up approximately 0.29%. About this clonotype itself: What it binds is not known.

Material for sequencing was cord blood. This chain links TRBV12-3 or TRBV12-4 with TRBJ2-1, with 8 bases identical to TRBD2. This clonotype originated in a newborn girl in good health. The CDR3 loop is CASRRLANSYNEQFF. The CDR3 nucleotides read TGTGCCAGCAGAAGACTAGCGAATTCCTACAATGAGCAGTTCTTC.